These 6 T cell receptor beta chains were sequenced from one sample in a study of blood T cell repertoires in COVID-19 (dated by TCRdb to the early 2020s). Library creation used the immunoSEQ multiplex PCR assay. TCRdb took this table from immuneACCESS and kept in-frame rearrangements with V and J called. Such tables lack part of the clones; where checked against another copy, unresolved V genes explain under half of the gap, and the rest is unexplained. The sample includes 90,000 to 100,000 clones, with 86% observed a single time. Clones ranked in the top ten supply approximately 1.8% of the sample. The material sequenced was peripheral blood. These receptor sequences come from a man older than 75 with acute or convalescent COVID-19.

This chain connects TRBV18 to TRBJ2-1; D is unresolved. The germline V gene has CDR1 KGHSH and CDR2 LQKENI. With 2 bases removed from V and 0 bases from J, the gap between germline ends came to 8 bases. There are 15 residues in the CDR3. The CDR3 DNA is TGTGCCAGCTCACCAAGTACAAACTCCTACAATGAGCAGTTCTTC. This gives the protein CASSPSTNSYNEQFF.

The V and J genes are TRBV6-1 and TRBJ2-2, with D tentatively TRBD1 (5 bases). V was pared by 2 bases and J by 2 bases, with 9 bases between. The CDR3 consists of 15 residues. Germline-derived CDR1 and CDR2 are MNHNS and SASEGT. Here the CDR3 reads CASSERQGNTGELFF. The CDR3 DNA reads TGTGCCAGCAGTGAAAGGCAGGGTAACACCGGGGAGCTGTTTTTT.

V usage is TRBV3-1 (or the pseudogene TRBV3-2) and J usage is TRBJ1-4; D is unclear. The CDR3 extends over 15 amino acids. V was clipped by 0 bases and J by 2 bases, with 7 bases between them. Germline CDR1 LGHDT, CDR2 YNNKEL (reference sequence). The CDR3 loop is CASSQDAGTNEKLFF. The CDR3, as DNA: TGTGCCAGCAGCCAAGATGCGGGGACTAATGAAAAACTGTTTTTT.

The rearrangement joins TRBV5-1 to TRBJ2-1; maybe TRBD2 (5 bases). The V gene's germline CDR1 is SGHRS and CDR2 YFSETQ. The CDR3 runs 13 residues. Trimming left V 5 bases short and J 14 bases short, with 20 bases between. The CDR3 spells CASREASRDRKFF. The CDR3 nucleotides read TGCGCCAGCAGAGAGGCGAGTCGGGATCGGAAGTTCTTC.

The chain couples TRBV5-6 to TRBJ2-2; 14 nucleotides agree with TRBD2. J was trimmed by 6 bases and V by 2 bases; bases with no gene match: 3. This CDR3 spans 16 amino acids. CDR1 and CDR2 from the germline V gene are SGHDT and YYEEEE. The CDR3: CASSFRLAGGPGELFF. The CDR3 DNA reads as TGTGCCAGCAGCTTCAGACTAGCGGGAGGGCCCGGGGAGCTGTTTTTT.

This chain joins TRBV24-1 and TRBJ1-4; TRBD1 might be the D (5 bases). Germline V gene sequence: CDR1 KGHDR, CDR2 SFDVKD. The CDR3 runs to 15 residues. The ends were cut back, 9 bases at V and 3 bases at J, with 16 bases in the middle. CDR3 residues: CATSRGERANEKLFF. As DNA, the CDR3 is TGTGCCACCTCCCGGGGGGAAAGGGCTAATGAAAAACTGTTTTTT.